The next 24 T cell receptor beta chains were all read from a single sample in a study of tissue T cells after allogeneic stem cell transplantation. The method was immunoSEQ multiplex PCR; TCRdb's version includes in-frame clones alone and lacks a portion of them. This sample has about 50,000 clones; around 73% occur once, and the top ten carry 0.7%. Sequenced input: sorted cells pooled from one or two spleens. These receptor sequences come from a pool of C57BL/6 mice in good health.

About this clone: Germline and genes: mouse. The read gets to within 1 residue of the CDR3 end, and the germline J gene fills in the rest. This chain connects TRBV16 to TRBJ2-3, with 8 bases that match TRBD2. This CDR3 is built from 14 residues. CDR1 and CDR2 (germline): SGHSA, FRNQAP. V was pared by 5 bases and J by 3 bases, with 4 bases of the junction left unmatched. The part of the CDR3 DNA that was read is TGTGCAAGCAGCCGGGGGGGCGGGGCAGAAACGCTGTAT. Protein: CASSRGGGAETLY. The whole CDR3 sequence is CASSRGGGAETLYF.

Details on this clone: Mouse germline and gene names are used. With the read ending 1 residue before the CDR3 end, the germline J gene is used to fill in that end. The chain couples TRBV12-1 to TRBJ2-4, with D unclear. The CDR3 loop spans 14 amino acids. The V and J ends lost 2 bases and 1 base respectively, with 9 bases between them. CDR1 SGHSN and CDR2 HYEKVE come from the germline V gene. CDR3 region: CASSHGGGQNTLYF. The part of the CDR3 DNA that was read is TGTGCCAGCTCTCACGGAGGAGGTCAAAACACCTTGTAC.

A note on this clone: Gene names and germline refer to mouse. The CDR3 end falls 1 residue outside the read, so it is completed with the germline J gene. V is TRBV19 and J is TRBJ2-5, with D maybe TRBD1 (5 bases). Germline CDR1 is FNHDT and CDR2 is SITEND (reference sequence). The V and J ends lost 2 bases and 4 bases respectively, with 11 bases between them. The CDR3 has 14 amino acids. The sequenced part of the CDR3 DNA is TGTGCCAGCAGTATCAGGGAGGAGGAAGACACCCAGTAC. Protein product: CASSIREEEDTQY. The full CDR3 protein reads CASSIREEEDTQYF.

This clone was seen a few times. Genes here carry mouse names. Coverage ceases 1 residue before the CDR3 finishes, and the germline J gene fills in the end. The rearrangement joins TRBV20 to TRBJ2-2; the match to TRBD1 covers 12 bases. The CDR3 is 16 residues long. Trimming removed 1 base from V and 3 bases from J; junction bases left unmatched: 3. CDR1 GFQATS and CDR2 STVNSAI come from the germline V gene. The CDR3 DNA, read in part, is TGTGGTGCTAGGGTCCGGGACAGGGGGCACACCGGGCAGCTCTAC. Its protein product is CGARVRDRGHTGQLY. Given in full, the CDR3 is CGARVRDRGHTGQLYF.

In the case of this clone: These gene names are mouse names. The DNA read from the CDR3 is TGTGGTGCTAGGGAAAGGGGAAATACGCTCTAT. It codes for CGARERGNTLY. The whole CDR3 is CGARERGNTLYF. The rearrangement joins TRBV20 to TRBJ1-3; D not resolved. With the read ending 1 residue before the CDR3 end, the germline J gene is used to fill in that end. Deletions cut 0 bases from V and 4 bases from J, with 4 bases between. Germline loops: CDR1 GFQATS, CDR2 STVNSAI. CDR3 length: 12 amino acids.

To note about this clone: Gene names and germline refer to mouse. The sequenced CDR3 bases are TGTGCTAGCAGTTTAGACAGGGGAAACACCGGGCAGCTCTAC. Amino acids: CASSLDRGNTGQLY. The CDR3, in full, reads CASSLDRGNTGQLYF. This rearrangement joins TRBV29 to TRBJ2-2; 8 nucleotides match TRBD1. Coverage ceases 1 residue before the CDR3 finishes, and the germline J gene fills in the end. Per the germline V gene, CDR1 is MSHET and CDR2 is SYDVDS. The ends lost 2 bases at V and 1 base at J; junction bases unmatched: 0. CDR3 size: 15 residues.

As for this clone: Gene names denote mouse genes. The read terminates 1 residue ahead of where the CDR3 ends, so the germline J gene completes it. The chain links TRBV19 to TRBJ1-3; D gene unclear. The CDR3 runs 15 residues. Germline V gives CDR1 FNHDT, CDR2 SITEND (reference sequence). V lost 2 bases, J lost 0 bases, and 9 bases lay in between. The DNA read from the CDR3 is TGTGCCAGCAGTATTGGCACCTATTCTGGAAATACGCTCTAT. Translated, it gives CASSIGTYSGNTLY. The full-length CDR3 reads as CASSIGTYSGNTLYF. Using reference TRBV19 and TRBJ1-3 for the parts outside the CDR3, the full variable domain is GGIITQTPKFLIGQEGQKLTLKCQQNFNHDTMYWYRQDSGKGLRLIYYSITENDLQKGDLSEGYDASREKKSSFSLTVTSAQKNEMAVFLCASSIGTYSGNTLYFGEGSRLIVV.

On this clone: Gene names follow the mouse nomenclature. The read is 1 residue too short to cover the CDR3 end, so that end is filled in from the germline J gene. This CDR3 is also generated by other DNA sequences in the sample. The chain uses TRBV19 and TRBJ2-7; D is undetermined. The V and J ends lost 0 bases and 0 bases respectively, with 7 bases between them. The CDR3 is 14 residues long. The germline gives CDR1 FNHDT, CDR2 SITEND (reference sequence). CDR3 DNA, as far as it was read: TGTGCCAGCAGTATAGGGCAAAGCTCCTATGAACAGTAC. Encoded protein: CASSIGQSSYEQY. The complete CDR3 protein is CASSIGQSSYEQYF.

About this clone itself: Gene names refer to mouse genes. The CDR3 end falls 1 residue outside the read, so it is completed with the germline J gene. This chain connects TRBV2 to TRBJ1-6; TRBD1 matches 7 bases. TRBJ1-6 is placed among ORFs of uncertain function. Looked up from germline, CDR1 is LGHNA and CDR2 is YSYQKL. The CDR3 runs to 14 residues. After removal of 2 bases from V and 5 bases from J, the junction contained 0 bases not matched to a gene. CDR3: CASSQTGDNSPLYF. The DNA read from the CDR3 is TGTGCCAGCAGCCAAACAGGGGATAATTCGCCCCTCTAC.

In the case of this clone: Gene names are mouse gene names. The read gets to within 1 residue of the CDR3 end, and the germline J gene fills in the rest. This CDR3 is also generated by other DNA sequences in the sample. The gene calls are TRBV3 and TRBJ2-5; a possible D gene is TRBD1 (5 bases). CDR3 length: 14 amino acids. The germline V gene encodes CDR1 SNHLY and CDR2 FYNGKV (reference sequence). V was pared by 1 base and J by 1 base, with 6 bases between. CDR3 residues: CASSLEGDQDTQYF. CDR3 DNA (partial): TGTGCCAGCAGCTTAGAAGGGGACCAAGACACCCAGTAC. Complete variable domain (other parts from reference TRBV3 and TRBJ2-5): GPKVLQIPSHQIIDMGQMVTLNCDPVSNHLYFYWYKQILGQQMEFLVNFYNGKVMEKSKLFKDQFSVERPDGSYFTLKIQPTALEDSAVYFCASSLEGDQDTQYFGPGTRLLVL.

Note on this clone: The gene names given are mouse names. The read stops 1 residue short of the end of the CDR3; the missing end is completed from the germline J gene. This rearrangement joins TRBV5 to TRBJ2-5; D possibly uses TRBD1 or TRBD2 (5 bases each). In germline, CDR1 is LGHNA, CDR2 YNLKQL (reference sequence). Deletions cut 4 bases from V and 2 bases from J, with 7 bases between. The CDR3 is 13 amino acids. CDR3 bases read: TGTGCCAGCAGCCCCGGGGGCCAAGACACCCAGTAC. Encoded protein: CASSPGGQDTQY. The full CDR3 reads CASSPGGQDTQYF.

This clone was detected a few times. Here the gene names and germline are mouse. The read falls 1 residue short of the CDR3 end, and the missing part is taken from the germline J gene. The V and J genes are TRBV5 and TRBJ2-7; no firm D call. The CDR3 runs 11 residues. V was shortened by 0 bases and J by 5 bases, with 2 bases between the two germline ends. The germline V gene encodes CDR1 LGHNA and CDR2 YNLKQL (reference sequence). The CDR3 bases that were read are TGTGCCAGCAGCCAAGAGAATGAACAGTAC. Its translation: CASSQENEQY. In full, the CDR3 is CASSQENEQYF.

This clone has only a few counts. Gene names are the mouse ones. Sequencing ends 1 residue short of the CDR3 end; the germline J gene provides the rest. The chain is built from TRBV2 and TRBJ2-3; maybe TRBD2 (6 bases). Looked up from germline, CDR1 is LGHNA and CDR2 is YSYQKL. CDR3 length equals 15 residues. V was shortened by 4 bases and J by 2 bases, with 13 bases between the two germline ends. The CDR3 bases that were read are TGTGCCAGCAGCCCCGGGACTTTATTTGCAGAAACGCTGTAT. Encoded protein: CASSPGTLFAETLY. The entire CDR3 protein reads CASSPGTLFAETLYF.

Regarding this clone: Gene names denote mouse genes. The read ends 1 residue early relative to the CDR3; the germline J gene fills the gap. The gene calls are TRBV29 and TRBJ2-5; no definite D call. Germline V gene lookup returns CDR1 MSHET and CDR2 SYDVDS. V gave up 1 base and J gave up 4 bases, with 6 bases separating them. This CDR3 is built from 13 residues. This CDR3 reads CASSLWQKDTQYF. The CDR3 DNA, read in part, is TGTGCTAGCAGTTTATGGCAAAAAGACACCCAGTAC.

As to this clone: Gene names and germline refer to mouse. The missing CDR3 end, 1 residue past where the read stops, is filled in from the germline J gene. The chain uses TRBV12-2 and TRBJ1-1; D gene unclear. The V end lost 0 bases, the J end lost 3 bases, and 4 bases lay between the germline ends. Germline CDR1 SGHLS, CDR2 HYDKME. The CDR3 is 12 amino acids. Here the CDR3 reads CASSLQYTEVFF. The DNA read from the CDR3 is TGTGCCAGCTCTCTCCAGTACACAGAAGTCTTC.

This clone occurred once. Gene labels here are mouse ones. The read is 1 residue too short to cover the CDR3 end, so that end is filled in from the germline J gene. The rearrangement joins TRBV31 to TRBJ2-1; 7 nucleotides agree with TRBD2. The J segment lost 1 base and the V segment lost 0 bases, leaving 0 bases of the junction unmatched. The germline V gene encodes CDR1 GKSSPN and CDR2 SITVG. The CDR3 contains 14 residues. CDR3 sequence reads: CAWSLLGNYAEQFF. The part of the CDR3 DNA that was read is TGTGCCTGGAGTCTACTGGGGAACTATGCTGAGCAGTTC.

Worth noting for this clone: Gene names are the mouse ones. The read ends 1 residue before the CDR3 terminus; that terminus is restored from the germline J gene. J is TRBJ2-5 and V is TRBV13-2; D remains unclear. The germline V and J ends were trimmed by 2 bases and 5 bases, with 3 bases remaining between them. CDR3 size: 11 residues. Germline V gene sequence: CDR1 NNHNN, CDR2 SYGAGS (reference sequence). The CDR3 is CASGERDTQYF. Partial CDR3 DNA: TGTGCCAGCGGTGAAAGAGACACCCAGTAC.

The sample holds one count of this clone. Genes here carry mouse names. Read coverage stops 1 residue before the CDR3 terminus; the germline J gene supplies the remainder. The chain links TRBV19 to TRBJ2-3; 10 nucleotides line up with TRBD1. The CDR3 runs to 14 residues. The trim removed 4 bases at V and 4 bases at J, leaving 3 bases unmatched. Germline values: CDR1 FNHDT, CDR2 SITEND (reference sequence). The CDR3 here is CASSGGQGTETLYF. The sequenced CDR3 bases are TGTGCCAGCAGTGGGGGACAGGGGACAGAAACGCTGTAT.

Comments on this clone: Germline and genes: mouse. The missing CDR3 end, 1 residue past where the read stops, is filled in from the germline J gene. The gene calls are TRBV19 and TRBJ2-5; D is undetermined. The CDR3 loop spans 14 amino acids. Germline V gives CDR1 FNHDT, CDR2 SITEND (reference sequence). The V end was cut by 3 bases, the J end by 0 bases, with 8 bases between. The CDR3 sequence is CASSTRVNQDTQYF. The CDR3 DNA, read in part, is TGTGCCAGCAGTACCCGGGTTAACCAAGACACCCAGTAC.

In its sample, this clone was seen once. Mouse gene names apply. The observed sequence ends 1 residue before the CDR3 terminus, with the missing tail filled in from the germline J gene. V gene TRBV13-2 combines with J gene TRBJ1-2; 12 bases match TRBD1. This CDR3 has 16 residues. V was clipped by 7 bases and J by 0 bases; unmatched bases: 7. Germline assignment: CDR1 NNHNN and CDR2 SYGAGS (reference sequence). Here the CDR3 reads CASPGQGAASNSDYTF. Partial CDR3 DNA: TGTGCCAGCCCGGGACAGGGGGCCGCGTCAAACTCCGACTACACC.

This clone was counted once. Gene names and germline refer to mouse. The chain's CDR3 is CASGGQGNSDYTF. The part of the CDR3 DNA that was read is TGTGCCAGCGGGGGACAGGGGAACTCCGACTACACC. V gene TRBV13-2 combines with J gene TRBJ1-2; 10 positions match TRBD1. Coverage ceases 1 residue before the CDR3 finishes, and the germline J gene fills in the end. The trim removed 5 bases at V and 2 bases at J, leaving 0 bases unmatched. Germline V gene sequence: CDR1 NNHNN, CDR2 SYGAGS (reference sequence). The CDR3 contains 13 residues.

Concerning this clone itself: The gene symbols are mouse symbols. The read comes to an end 1 residue before the CDR3 does, leaving the germline J gene to fill in the end. The J gene is TRBJ2-1, the V gene TRBV4, with 11 positions matching TRBD2. Per germline, CDR1 LGHDT and CDR2 YNNKQL (reference sequence). Trimming cost V 3 bases and J 1 base; bases outside gene matches: 5. The CDR3 spans 17 residues. The covered CDR3 bases are TGTGCCAGCAGCTATGGACTGGGGGGAAGAAACTATGCTGAGCAGTTC. Encoded protein: CASSYGLGGRNYAEQF. The CDR3 reads in full as CASSYGLGGRNYAEQFF.

In the case of this clone: Any gene name here is a mouse gene name. The read halts 1 residue ahead of the CDR3 end, with the missing end drawn from the germline J gene. The V and J genes are TRBV1 and TRBJ2-4; 7 nucleotides line up with TRBD2. The CDR3 extends over 13 amino acids. Per germline, CDR1 NSQYPW and CDR2 LRSPGD (reference sequence). With V trimmed by 0 bases and J by 7 bases, 1 base remained unmatched. The CDR3 spells CTCSADWGDTLYF. Partial CDR3 DNA: TGCACCTGCAGTGCAGATTGGGGGGACACCTTGTAC. Drawing the rest from reference TRBV1 and TRBJ2-4, the complete variable domain is VTLLEQNPRWRLVPRGQAVNLRCILKNSQYPWMSWYQQDLQKQLQWLFTLRSPGDKEVKSLPGADYLATRVTDTELRLQVANMSQGRTLYCTCSADWGDTLYFGAGTRLSVL.

In the case of this clone: Gene names refer to mouse genes. The CDR3 end lies 1 residue beyond the end of the read and is filled in from the germline J gene. This chain connects TRBV2 to TRBJ2-1; 8 nucleotides agree with TRBD2. CDR1 is LGHNA, CDR2 YSYQKL, per germline. V lost 0 bases, J lost 7 bases, and 8 bases stayed unmatched. CDR3 length equals 16 residues. This CDR3 is CASSQDPGGRGAEQFF. CDR3 DNA, as far as it was read: TGTGCCAGCAGCCAAGATCCGGGGGGGCGCGGAGCTGAGCAGTTC.